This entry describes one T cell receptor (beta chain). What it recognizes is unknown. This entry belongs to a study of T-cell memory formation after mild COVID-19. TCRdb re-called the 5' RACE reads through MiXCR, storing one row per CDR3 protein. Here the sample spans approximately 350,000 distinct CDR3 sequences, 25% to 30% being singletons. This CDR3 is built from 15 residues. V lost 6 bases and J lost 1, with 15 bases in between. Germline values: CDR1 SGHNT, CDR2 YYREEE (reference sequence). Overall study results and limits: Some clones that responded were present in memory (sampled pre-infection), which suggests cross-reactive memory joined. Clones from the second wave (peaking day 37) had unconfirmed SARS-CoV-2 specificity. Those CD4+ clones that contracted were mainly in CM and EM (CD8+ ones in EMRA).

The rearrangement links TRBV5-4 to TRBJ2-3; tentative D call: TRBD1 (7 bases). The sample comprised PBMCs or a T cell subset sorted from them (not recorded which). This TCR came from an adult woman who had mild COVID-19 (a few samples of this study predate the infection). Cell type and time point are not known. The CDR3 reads CASNRQGGGTDTQYF. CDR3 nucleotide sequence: TGTGCCAGCAACCGGCAGGGGGGCGGCACAGATACGCAGTATTTT.